These T cell receptor beta chains were read from a single sample in a study of cytomegalovirus exposure and HLA in healthy donors. TCRdb's copy holds only in-frame clones and misses some; the assay was immunoSEQ multiplex PCR. Of more than 150,000 clones listed, around three quarters are singletons. The sequenced material came from PBMCs. The receptor set was obtained from a man in his forties or fifties in good health and CMV-seronegative. Each CDR3 is given with its conserved first and last residue. D genes are given only for firm matches. The size entry is marked missing in some rows and otherwise reads once, few, many or a size class.

D gene,clone size,V gene,J gene,CDR3 DNA,CDR3 protein
NA,NA,TRBV29-1,TRBJ2-5,TGCAGCGTCCGAACGGGGCAAGAGACCCAGTACTTC,CSVRTGQETQYF
NA,NA,TRBV27,TRBJ1-1,TGTGCCAGCAGTTTATCGAGGGTGAACCGGTTCGACACTGAAGCTTTCTTT,CASSLSRVNRFDTEAFF
NA,NA,TRBV6-5,TRBJ1-2,TGTGCCAGCACCGAAGGGGCAGGGCTCTATGGCTGCACCTTC,CASTEGAGLYGCTF
TRBD1,NA,TRBV7-2,TRBJ2-3,TGTGCCAGCAGCTTCCAAACAGGGGTTACTAGCACAGATACGCAGTATTTT,CASSFQTGVTSTDTQYF
NA,NA,TRBV28,TRBJ1-3,TGTGCCAGCAGTTTGGGGCCCTCTGGAAACACCATATATTTT,CASSLGPSGNTIYF
NA,NA,TRBV4-2,TRBJ2-4,TGTGCCAGCAGCCAGCCGGGAACCAAAAACAGTCAGTACTTC,CASSQPGTKNSQYF
TRBD2,NA,TRBV9,TRBJ2-1,TGTGCCAGCAGCCCCCGACTAGCGTCAACCTACAATGAGCAGTTCTTC,CASSPRLASTYNEQFF
NA,NA,TRBV9,TRBJ1-4,TGTGCCAGCAGCCCTTTCTCCGGGGCAACTAATGAAAAACTGTTTTTT,CASSPFSGATNEKLFF
TRBD1,NA,TRBV7-2,TRBJ1-5,TGTGCCAGCAGTCCAGACAGGGATCAGCCCCAGCATTTT,CASSPDRDQPQHF
TRBD1,NA,TRBV5-1,TRBJ1-1,TGCGCCAGCAGCTCGCCCGACAGGGCCCCCCGGACCACTGAAGCTTTCTTT,CASSSPDRAPRTTEAFF
TRBD1,few,TRBV6-1,TRBJ1-6,TGTGCAGCAGATGAGACAGGGGTGAATTCACCCCTCCACTTT,CAADETGVNSPLHF
NA,NA,TRBV2,TRBJ1-3,TGTGCCAGCAGTTCGGACAGAGACTCTGGAAACACCATATATTTT,CASSSDRDSGNTIYF
NA,NA,TRBV29-1,TRBJ2-7,TGCAGCGTTGTGGGGAGCTCCTACGAGCAGTACTTC,CSVVGSSYEQYF
NA,once,TRBV19,TRBJ2-7,TGTGCCAGTAGCCCCAAGTGGCCCATCTACGAGCAGTACTTC,CASSPKWPIYEQYF
TRBD1,NA,TRBV9,TRBJ1-4,TGTGCCAGCAGCGGACCGGGACAGTCTGGTCGTGAAAAACTGTTTTTT,CASSGPGQSGREKLFF
TRBD1,NA,TRBV6-5,TRBJ1-5,TGTGCCAGCAGTAGGGACAGGGGGAATGATCAGCCCCAGCATTTT,CASSRDRGNDQPQHF
NA,NA,TRBV27,TRBJ1-5,TGTGCCAGCAGTCCCAGGGTTATTAGCAATCAGCCCCAGCATTTT,CASSPRVISNQPQHF
NA,NA,TRBV6-5,TRBJ2-7,TGTGCCAGCACTCGGGACACCACTACCTACGAGCAGTACTTC,CASTRDTTTYEQYF
TRBD1,NA,TRBV5-4,TRBJ2-5,TGTGCCAGCAGCGGGACGACAGGGTTACAAGAGACCCAGTACTTC,CASSGTTGLQETQYF
TRBD1,few,TRBV2,TRBJ2-7,TGTGCCAGCAGGACGGACAGGGCCGATGAGCAGTACTTC,CASRTDRADEQYF